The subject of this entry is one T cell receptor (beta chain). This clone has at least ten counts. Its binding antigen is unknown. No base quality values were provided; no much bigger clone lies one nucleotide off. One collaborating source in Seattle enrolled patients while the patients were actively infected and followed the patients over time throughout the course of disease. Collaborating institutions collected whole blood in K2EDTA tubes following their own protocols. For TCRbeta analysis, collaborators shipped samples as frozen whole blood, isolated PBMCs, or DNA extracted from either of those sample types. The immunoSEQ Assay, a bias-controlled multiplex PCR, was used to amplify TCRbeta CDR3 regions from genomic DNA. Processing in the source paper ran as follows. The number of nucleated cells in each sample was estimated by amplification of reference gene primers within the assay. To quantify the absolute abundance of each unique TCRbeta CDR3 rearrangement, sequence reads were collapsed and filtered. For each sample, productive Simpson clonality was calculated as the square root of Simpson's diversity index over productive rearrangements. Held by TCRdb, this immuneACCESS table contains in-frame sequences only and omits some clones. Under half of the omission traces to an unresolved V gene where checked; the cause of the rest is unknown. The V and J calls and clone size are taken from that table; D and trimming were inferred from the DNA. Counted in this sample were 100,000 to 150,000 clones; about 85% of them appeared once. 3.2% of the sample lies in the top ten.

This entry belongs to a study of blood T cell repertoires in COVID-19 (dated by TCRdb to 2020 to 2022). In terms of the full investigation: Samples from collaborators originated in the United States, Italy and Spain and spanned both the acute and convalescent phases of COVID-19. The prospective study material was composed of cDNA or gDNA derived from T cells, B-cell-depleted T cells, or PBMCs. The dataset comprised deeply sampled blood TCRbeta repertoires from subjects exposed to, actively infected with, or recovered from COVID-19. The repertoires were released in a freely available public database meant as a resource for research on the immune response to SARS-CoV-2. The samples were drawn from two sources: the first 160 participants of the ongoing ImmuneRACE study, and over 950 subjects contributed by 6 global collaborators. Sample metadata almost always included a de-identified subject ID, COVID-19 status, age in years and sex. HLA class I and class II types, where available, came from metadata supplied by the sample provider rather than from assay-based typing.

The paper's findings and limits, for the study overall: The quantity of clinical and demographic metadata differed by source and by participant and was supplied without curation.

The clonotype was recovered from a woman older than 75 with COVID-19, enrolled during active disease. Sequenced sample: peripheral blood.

CDR3 reads: CASSQRATSGTRGETQYF. The DNA reads TGTGCCAGTAGTCAACGGGCAACTAGCGGGACAAGAGGGGAGACCCAGTACTTC. The chain is assembled from TRBV19 and TRBJ2-5; 10 central bases correspond to TRBD2. Based on the germline V gene (reference sequence), the CDR1 and CDR2 sequences are LNHDA and SQIVND. Trimmed from V: 5 bases; trimmed from J: 5 bases; junction bases lacking a gene match: 17. The CDR3 measures 18 amino acids from cysteine to phenylalanine. This entry keeps only the CDR3 DNA: 54 bases, framed from base 1.